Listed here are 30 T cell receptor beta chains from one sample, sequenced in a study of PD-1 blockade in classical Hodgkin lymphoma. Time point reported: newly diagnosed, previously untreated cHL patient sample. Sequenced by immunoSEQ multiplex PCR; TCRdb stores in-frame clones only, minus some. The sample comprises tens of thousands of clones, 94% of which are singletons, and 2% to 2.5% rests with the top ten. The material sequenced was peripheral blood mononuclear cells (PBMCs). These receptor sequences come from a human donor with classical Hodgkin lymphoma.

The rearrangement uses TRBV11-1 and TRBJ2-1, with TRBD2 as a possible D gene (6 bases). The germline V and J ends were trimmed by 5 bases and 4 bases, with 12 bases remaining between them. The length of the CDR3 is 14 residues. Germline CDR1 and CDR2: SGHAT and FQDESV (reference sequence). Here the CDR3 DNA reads TGTGCCAGCAGCCGTACGGGGGTTTACAATGAGCAGTTCTTC. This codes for CASSRTGVYNEQFF.

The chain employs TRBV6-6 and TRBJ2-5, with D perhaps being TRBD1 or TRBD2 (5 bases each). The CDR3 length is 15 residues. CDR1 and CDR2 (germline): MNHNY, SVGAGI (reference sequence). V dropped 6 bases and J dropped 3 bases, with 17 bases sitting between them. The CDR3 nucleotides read TGTGCCAGCAGGAACTCCCATCGAGGGGAAGAGACCCAGTACTTC. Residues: CASRNSHRGEETQYF.

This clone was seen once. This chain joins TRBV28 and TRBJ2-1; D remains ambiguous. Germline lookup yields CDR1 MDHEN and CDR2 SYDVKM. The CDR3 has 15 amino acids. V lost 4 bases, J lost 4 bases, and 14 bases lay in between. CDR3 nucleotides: TGTGCCAGCAGTTCCTTAGGGTCCGCTTACAATGAGCAGTTCTTC. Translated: CASSSLGSAYNEQFF.

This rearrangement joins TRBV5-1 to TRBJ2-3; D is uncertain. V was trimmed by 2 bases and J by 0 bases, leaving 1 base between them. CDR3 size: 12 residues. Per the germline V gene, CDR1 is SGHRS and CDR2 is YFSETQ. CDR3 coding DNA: TGCGCCAGCAGCTTAAGCACAGATACGCAGTATTTT. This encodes CASSLSTDTQYF.

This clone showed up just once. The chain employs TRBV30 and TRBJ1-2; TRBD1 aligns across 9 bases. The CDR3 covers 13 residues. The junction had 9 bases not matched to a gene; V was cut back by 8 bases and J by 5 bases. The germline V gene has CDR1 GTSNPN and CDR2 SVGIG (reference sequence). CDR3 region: CARNRGRGYGYTF. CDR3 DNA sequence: TGTGCCCGAAACAGGGGGCGAGGGTATGGCTACACCTTC.

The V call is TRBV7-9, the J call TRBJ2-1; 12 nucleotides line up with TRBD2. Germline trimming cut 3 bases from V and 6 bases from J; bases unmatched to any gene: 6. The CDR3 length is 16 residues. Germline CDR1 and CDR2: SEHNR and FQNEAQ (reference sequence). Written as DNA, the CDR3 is TGTGCCAGCAGCTTGGGAACTAGCGGGAGGTTCAATGAGCAGTTCTTC. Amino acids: CASSLGTSGRFNEQFF.

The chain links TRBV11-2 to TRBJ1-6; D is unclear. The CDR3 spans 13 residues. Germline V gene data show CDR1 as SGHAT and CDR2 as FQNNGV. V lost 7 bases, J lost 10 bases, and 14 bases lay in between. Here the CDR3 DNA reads TGTGCCAGCAACCTAGGAAGCGTATCACCCCTCCACTTT. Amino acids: CASNLGSVSPLHF. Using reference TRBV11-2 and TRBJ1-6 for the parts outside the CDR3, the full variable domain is EAGVAQSPRYKIIEKRQSVAFWCNPISGHATLYWYQQILGQGPKLLIQFQNNGVVDDSQLPKDRFSAERLKGVDSTLKIQPAKLEDSAVYLCASNLGSVSPLHFGNGTRLTVT.

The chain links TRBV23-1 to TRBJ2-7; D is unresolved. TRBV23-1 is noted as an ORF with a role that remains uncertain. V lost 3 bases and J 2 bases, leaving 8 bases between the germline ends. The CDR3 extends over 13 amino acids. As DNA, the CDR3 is TGCGCCAGCAGTCATGCGCCGACCTACGAGCAGTACTTC. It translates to CASSHAPTYEQYF.

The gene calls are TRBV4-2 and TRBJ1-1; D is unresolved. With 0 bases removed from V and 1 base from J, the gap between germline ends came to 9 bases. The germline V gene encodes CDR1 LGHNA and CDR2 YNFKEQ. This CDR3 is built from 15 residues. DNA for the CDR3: TGTGCCAGCAGCCAAGAGTTCGCGGGGAACACTGAAGCTTTCTTT. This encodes CASSQEFAGNTEAFF.

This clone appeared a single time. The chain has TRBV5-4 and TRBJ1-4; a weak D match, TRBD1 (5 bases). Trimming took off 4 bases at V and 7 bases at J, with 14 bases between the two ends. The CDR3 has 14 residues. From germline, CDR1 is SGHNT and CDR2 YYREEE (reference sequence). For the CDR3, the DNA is TGTGCCAGCAGCCTGACAGCCCCGGGTGAAAAACTGTTTTTT. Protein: CASSLTAPGEKLFF.

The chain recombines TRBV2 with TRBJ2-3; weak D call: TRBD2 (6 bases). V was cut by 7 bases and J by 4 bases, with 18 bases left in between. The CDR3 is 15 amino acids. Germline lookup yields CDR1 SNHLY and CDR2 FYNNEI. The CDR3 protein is CASKVNGRGPDTQYF. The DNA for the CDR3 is TGTGCCAGCAAGGTGAACGGGAGAGGACCAGATACGCAGTATTTT. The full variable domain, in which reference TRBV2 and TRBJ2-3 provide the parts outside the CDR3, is EPEVTQTPSHQVTQMGQEVILRCVPISNHLYFYWYRQILGQKVEFLVSFYNNEISEKSEIFDDQFSVERPDGSNFTLKIRSTKLEDSAMYFCASKVNGRGPDTQYFGPGTRLTVL.

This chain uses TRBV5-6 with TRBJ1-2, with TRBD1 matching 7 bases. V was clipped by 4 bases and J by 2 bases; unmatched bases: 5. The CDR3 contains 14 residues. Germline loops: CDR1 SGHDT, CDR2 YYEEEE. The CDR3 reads CASSPSTGNYGYTF. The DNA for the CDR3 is TGTGCCAGCAGCCCATCGACAGGGAACTATGGCTACACCTTC.

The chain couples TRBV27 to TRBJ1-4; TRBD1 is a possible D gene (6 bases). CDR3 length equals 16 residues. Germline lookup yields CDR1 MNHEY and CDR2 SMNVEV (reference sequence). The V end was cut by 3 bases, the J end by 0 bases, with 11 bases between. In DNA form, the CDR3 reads TGTGCCAGCAGTTTTGGGGGGCATGCAACTAATGAAAAACTGTTTTTT. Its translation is CASSFGGHATNEKLFF.

CDR3 protein: CASSSNRYSSTDTQYF. The DNA for the CDR3 is TGTGCCAGCAGCTCCAACAGGTATTCTAGCACAGATACGCAGTATTTT. This chain uses TRBV28 with TRBJ2-3, with D possibly being TRBD1 (5 bases). The CDR3 is made up of 16 amino acids. The ends were cut back, 6 bases at V and 0 bases at J, with 16 bases in the middle. In germline, CDR1 is MDHEN, CDR2 SYDVKM.

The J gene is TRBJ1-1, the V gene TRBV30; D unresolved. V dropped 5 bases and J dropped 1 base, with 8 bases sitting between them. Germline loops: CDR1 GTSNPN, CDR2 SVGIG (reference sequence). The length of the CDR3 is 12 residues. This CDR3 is CAWELENTEAFF. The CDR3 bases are TGTGCCTGGGAACTGGAGAACACTGAAGCTTTCTTT. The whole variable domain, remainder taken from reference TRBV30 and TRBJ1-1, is SQTIHQWPATLVQPVGSPLSLECTVEGTSNPNLYWYRQAAGRGLQLLFYSVGIGQISSEVPQNLSASRPQDRQFILSSKKLLLSDSGFYLCAWELENTEAFFGQGTRLTVV.

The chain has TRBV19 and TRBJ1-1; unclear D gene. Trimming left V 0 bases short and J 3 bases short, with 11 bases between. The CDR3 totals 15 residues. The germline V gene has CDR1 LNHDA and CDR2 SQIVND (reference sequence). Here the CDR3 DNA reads TGTGCCAGTAGTATAGATAGTCAGGCCTACACTGAAGCTTTCTTT. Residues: CASSIDSQAYTEAFF.

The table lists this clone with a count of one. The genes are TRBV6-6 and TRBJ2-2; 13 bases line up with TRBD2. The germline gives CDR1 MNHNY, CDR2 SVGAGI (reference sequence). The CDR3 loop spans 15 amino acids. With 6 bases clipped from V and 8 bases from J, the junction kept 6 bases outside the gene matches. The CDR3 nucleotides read TGTGCCAGCAGGCTGGGACTAGCGGGGAGTGGGGAGCTGTTTTTT. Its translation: CASRLGLAGSGELFF.

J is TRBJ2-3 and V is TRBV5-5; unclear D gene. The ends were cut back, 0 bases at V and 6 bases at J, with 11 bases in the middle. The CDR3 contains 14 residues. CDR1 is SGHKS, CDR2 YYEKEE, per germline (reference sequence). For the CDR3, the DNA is TGTGCCAGCAGCTTGGCCGTCGGTAAGGATACGCAGTATTTT. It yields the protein CASSLAVGKDTQYF.

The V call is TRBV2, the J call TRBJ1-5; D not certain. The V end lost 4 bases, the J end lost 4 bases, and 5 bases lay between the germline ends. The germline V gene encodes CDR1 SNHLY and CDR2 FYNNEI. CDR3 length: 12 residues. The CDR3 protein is CASSVENQPQHF. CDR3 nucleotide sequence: TGTGCCAGCAGTGTTGAAAATCAGCCCCAGCATTTT. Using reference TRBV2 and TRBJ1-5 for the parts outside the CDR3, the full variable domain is EPEVTQTPSHQVTQMGQEVILRCVPISNHLYFYWYRQILGQKVEFLVSFYNNEISEKSEIFDDQFSVERPDGSNFTLKIRSTKLEDSAMYFCASSVENQPQHFGDGTRLSIL.

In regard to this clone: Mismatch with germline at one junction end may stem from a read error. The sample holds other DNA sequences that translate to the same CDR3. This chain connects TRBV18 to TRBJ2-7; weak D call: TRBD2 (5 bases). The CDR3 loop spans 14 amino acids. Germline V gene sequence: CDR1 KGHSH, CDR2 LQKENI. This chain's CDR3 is CASSPLRGSYEQYF. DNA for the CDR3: TGTGCCAGCTCACCACTTCGGGGTTCCTATGAGCAGTACTTC.

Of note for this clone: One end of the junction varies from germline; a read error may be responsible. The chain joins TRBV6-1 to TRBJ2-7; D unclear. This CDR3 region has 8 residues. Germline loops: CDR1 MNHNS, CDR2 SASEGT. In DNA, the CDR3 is TGTGCCAGCAGTGAGCTTCTGTGG. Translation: CASSELLW.

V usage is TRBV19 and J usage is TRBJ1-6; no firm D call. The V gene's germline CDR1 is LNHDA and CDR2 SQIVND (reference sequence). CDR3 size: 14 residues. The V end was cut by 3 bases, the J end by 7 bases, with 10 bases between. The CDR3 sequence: CASSIPRLNSPLHF. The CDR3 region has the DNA TGTGCCAGTAGTATCCCTCGCCTCAATTCACCCCTCCACTTT.

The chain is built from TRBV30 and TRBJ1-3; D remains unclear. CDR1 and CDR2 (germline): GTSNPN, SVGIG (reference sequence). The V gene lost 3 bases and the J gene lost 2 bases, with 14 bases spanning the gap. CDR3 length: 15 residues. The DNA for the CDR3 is TGTGCCTGGAGAGACCGAAGAGGCACTGGAAACACCATATATTTT. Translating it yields CAWRDRRGTGNTIYF. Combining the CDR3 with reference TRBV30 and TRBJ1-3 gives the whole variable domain SQTIHQWPATLVQPVGSPLSLECTVEGTSNPNLYWYRQAAGRGLQLLFYSVGIGQISSEVPQNLSASRPQDRQFILSSKKLLLSDSGFYLCAWRDRRGTGNTIYFGEGSWLTVV.

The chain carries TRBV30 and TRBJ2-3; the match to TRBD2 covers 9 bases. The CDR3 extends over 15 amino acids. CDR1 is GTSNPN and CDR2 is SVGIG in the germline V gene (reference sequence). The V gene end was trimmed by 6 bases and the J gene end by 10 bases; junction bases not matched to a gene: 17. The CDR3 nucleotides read TGTGCCTGCCGTCGGGAGGTTAGCGGGGGCCGAGCGCAGTATTTT. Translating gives CACRREVSGGRAQYF.

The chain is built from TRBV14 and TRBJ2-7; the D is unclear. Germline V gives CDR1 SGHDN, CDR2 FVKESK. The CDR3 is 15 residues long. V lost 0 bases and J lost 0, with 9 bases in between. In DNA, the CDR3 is TGTGCCAGCAGCCAAGATATGGCTCCCTCCTACGAGCAGTACTTC. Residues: CASSQDMAPSYEQYF.

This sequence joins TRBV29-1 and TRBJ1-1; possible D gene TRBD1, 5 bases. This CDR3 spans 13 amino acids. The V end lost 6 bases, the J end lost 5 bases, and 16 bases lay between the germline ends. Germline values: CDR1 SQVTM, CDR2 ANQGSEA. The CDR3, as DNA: TGCAGCGTCAGTCGGGGGGTAGAGACTGAAGCTTTCTTT. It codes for CSVSRGVETEAFF.

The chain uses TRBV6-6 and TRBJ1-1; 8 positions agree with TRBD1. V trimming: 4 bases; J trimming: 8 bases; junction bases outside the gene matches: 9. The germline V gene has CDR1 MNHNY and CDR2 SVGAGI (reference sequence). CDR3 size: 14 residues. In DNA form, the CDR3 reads TGTGCCAGCAGTTCCGGGACAGGCGTATTAGAAGCTTTCTTT. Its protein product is CASSSGTGVLEAFF.

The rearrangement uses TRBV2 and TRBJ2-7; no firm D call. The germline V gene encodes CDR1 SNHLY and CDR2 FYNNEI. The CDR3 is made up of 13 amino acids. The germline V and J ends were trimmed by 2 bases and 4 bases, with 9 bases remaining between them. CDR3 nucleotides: TGTGCCAGCAGTGAAAATACTTGGTACGAGCAGTACTTC. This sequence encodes CASSENTWYEQYF.

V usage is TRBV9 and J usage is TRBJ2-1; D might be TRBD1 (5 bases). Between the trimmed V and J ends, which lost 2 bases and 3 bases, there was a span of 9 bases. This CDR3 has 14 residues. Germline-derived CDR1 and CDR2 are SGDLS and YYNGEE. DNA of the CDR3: TGTGCCAGCAGCGTCGACAGCTTCTACAATGAGCAGTTCTTC. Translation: CASSVDSFYNEQFF.

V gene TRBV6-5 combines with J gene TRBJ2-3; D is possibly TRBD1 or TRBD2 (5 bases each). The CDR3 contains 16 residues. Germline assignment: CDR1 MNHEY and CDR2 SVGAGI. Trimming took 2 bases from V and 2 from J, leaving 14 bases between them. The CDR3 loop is CASSYTGRPFTDTQYF. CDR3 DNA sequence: TGTGCCAGCAGTTACACGGGACGGCCATTCACAGATACGCAGTATTTT.